These T cell receptor beta chains were read from a single sample in a study of the immune and genomic landscape of osteosarcoma. Sequenced by immunoSEQ multiplex PCR; TCRdb stores in-frame clones only, minus some. The data show fewer than 2,500 clones, with around 76% seen just once and 13% held by the top ten. The sample comprised osteosarcoma tumor tissue from the lung. These receptors all stem from a human donor with osteosarcoma. Each CDR3 is given with its conserved first and last residue. The order of the fields is CDR3 protein, CDR3 DNA, V gene, J gene, clone size, D gene. The D gene is left open where the match is weak. Clone size is not always given. Where it is, it says once, few, many or a class for expanded clones.

CASSLTGAAYEQYF,TGTGCCAGCAGCTTGACAGGGGCTGCCTACGAGCAGTACTTC,TRBV5-5,TRBJ2-7,few,TRBD1
CASSPPIAKNIQYF,TGTGCCAGCAGCCCCCCTATAGCCAAAAACATTCAGTACTTC,TRBV5-6,TRBJ2-4,NA,NA
CASSAGAAGELFF,TGTGCCAGTAGTGCTGGTGCGGCCGGGGAGCTGTTTTTT,TRBV19,TRBJ2-2,large,NA
CASSFTSGGPDTGELFF,TGTGCCAGCAGTTTTACTAGCGGGGGGCCCGACACCGGGGAGCTGTTTTTT,TRBV27,TRBJ2-2,NA,TRBD2
CASISPVGTYEQYF,TGTGCCAGCATATCCCCGGTAGGCACGTACGAGCAGTACTTC,TRBV2,TRBJ2-7,NA,NA
CASSLLLGILTDTQYF,TGTGCCAGCAGCTTATTACTAGGGATCCTCACAGATACGCAGTATTTT,TRBV11-2,TRBJ2-3,few,NA
CASSIRAAGAGGAETQYF,TGCGCCAGCAGCATCCGAGCGGCCGGCGCGGGGGGTGCGGAGACCCAGTACTTC,TRBV5-1,TRBJ2-5,few,TRBD2
CASSEGSGQGLMNTEAFF,TGCGCCAGCAGCGAGGGTTCAGGACAGGGGCTTATGAACACTGAAGCTTTCTTT,TRBV10-1,TRBJ1-1,NA,TRBD1
CASSQSTGFGEQYF,TGTGCCAGCAGTCAATCGACAGGATTTGGCGAGCAGTACTTC,TRBV6-6,TRBJ2-7,NA,NA
CASSSDSPLEAFF,TGTGCCAGCAGTTCTGACAGCCCCCTTGAAGCTTTCTTT,TRBV6-6,TRBJ1-1,once,NA
CASSGADSTGGKTAGYTF,TGTGCCAGCAGTGGCGCGGACTCAACAGGCGGTAAAACGGCTGGCTACACCTTC,TRBV2,TRBJ1-2,NA,NA
CASSLERFTEAFF,TGCGCCAGCAGCTTGGAAAGGTTCACTGAAGCTTTCTTT,TRBV5-1,TRBJ1-1,few,NA
CASSAFPTGGQETQYF,TGCGCCAGCAGCGCCTTTCCCACAGGGGGCCAAGAGACCCAGTACTTC,TRBV5-1,TRBJ2-5,NA,TRBD1
CASSPRQGIQPQHF,TGTGCCAGCAGCCCCCGCCAGGGGATTCAGCCCCAGCATTTT,TRBV11-2,TRBJ1-5,NA,NA
CASSRESRQGWKHHIF,TGTGCCAGTAGTAGAGAGTCGAGACAGGGGTGGAAACACCATATATTT,TRBV19,TRBJ1-3,NA,TRBD1
CASSPEGQGYGYTF,TGTGCCAGCTCACCAGAGGGACAGGGGTATGGCTACACCTTC,TRBV18,TRBJ1-2,NA,TRBD1
CASNPHRKTYNEQFF,TGTGCCAGCAACCCCCACAGGAAAACCTACAATGAGCAGTTCTTC,TRBV27,TRBJ2-1,once,NA
CASSFVGGAGETQYF,TGTGCCAGCAGCTTCGTCGGGGGGGCCGGGGAGACCCAGTACTTC,TRBV7-7,TRBJ2-5,NA,TRBD2
CASSPTGKETQYF,TGTGCCAGCAGCCCGACAGGGAAAGAGACCCAGTACTTC,TRBV14,TRBJ2-5,NA,TRBD1
CASSALDRSYGYTF,TGTGCCAGCAGCGCCTTGGACAGGAGCTATGGCTACACCTTC,TRBV11-2,TRBJ1-2,NA,TRBD1
CASNSRQIPWANTEAFF,TGTGCCAGCAACTCCCGGCAAATCCCCTGGGCGAACACTGAAGCTTTCTTT,TRBV6-4,TRBJ1-1,NA,NA
CASRTRSQGGYTF,TGCGCCAGCCGCACAAGGTCTCAGGGCGGCTACACCTTC,TRBV4-1,TRBJ1-2,few,NA
CASSVGSSGGPTYNEQFF,TGTGCCAGCAGCGTAGGGTCTAGCGGGGGGCCAACCTACAATGAGCAGTTCTTC,TRBV9,TRBJ2-1,NA,TRBD2
CASSYFDRVFF,TGTGCCAGCAGTTACTTCGACAGGGTTTTCTTT,TRBV6-5,TRBJ1-1,few,TRBD1
CASSAEAGGGDEKLFF,TGTGCCAGCAGCGCCGAGGCGGGAGGGGGTGATGAAAAACTGTTTTTT,TRBV9,TRBJ1-4,NA,NA
CASSEGADTQYF,TGCGCCAGCAGTGAGGGGGCAGATACGCAGTATTTT,TRBV10-1,TRBJ2-3,NA,NA
CASSSGTRGSNQPQHF,TGCGCCAGCAGCTCCGGGACACGGGGGAGCAATCAGCCCCAGCATTTT,TRBV5-1,TRBJ1-5,once,NA
CASSPRGQGRETQYF,TGTGCCAGCAGCCCGAGGGGACAGGGTCGAGAGACCCAGTACTTC,TRBV4-2,TRBJ2-5,NA,TRBD1
CASSLSGGENTEAFF,TGCGCCAGCAGCTTATCTGGAGGGGAGAACACTGAAGCTTTCTTT,TRBV5-1,TRBJ1-1,NA,NA
CASSSWTATNTGELFF,TGTGCCAGCAGCTCCTGGACAGCCACGAACACCGGGGAGCTGTTTTTT,TRBV11-1,TRBJ2-2,NA,NA
CASSVLQGPYNEQFF,TGTGCCAGCAGTGTACTCCAGGGTCCTTACAATGAGCAGTTCTTC,TRBV6-1,TRBJ2-1,NA,NA
CASSLETSANEKLFF,TGTGCCAGCAGCCTAGAGACTTCGGCTAATGAAAAACTGTTTTTT,TRBV5-5,TRBJ1-4,large,NA
CASSPQGGARNTEAFF,TGTGCCAGCTCACCACAGGGAGGGGCGAGGAACACTGAAGCTTTCTTT,TRBV18,TRBJ1-1,NA,NA
CSAETTGADTQYF,TGCAGCGCTGAGACGACAGGGGCAGATACGCAGTATTTT,TRBV29-1,TRBJ2-3,NA,TRBD1
CSVPGQGQVRGYGYTF,TGCAGCGTTCCCGGACAGGGTCAGGTGCGAGGCTATGGCTACACCTTC,TRBV29-1,TRBJ1-2,NA,TRBD1